This T cell receptor beta chain was recorded in a study of blood T cell repertoires in COVID-19. Study overall: Specimens from acute and convalescent COVID-19 originated in the United States, Italy and Spain.

Seattle participants joined during active infection and were tracked over time. The CDR3 is made up of 16 amino acids. Germline V gene lookup returns CDR1 SGHTA and CDR2 FQGNSA. J was trimmed by 6 bases and V by 6 bases; bases with no gene match: 15. Per the study methods: The assay estimated nucleated cells by amplifying reference gene primers. TCRdb's table, derived via immunoSEQ multiplex PCR, lists solely in-frame clones and lacks some. V, J and clone size reflect that table, while D and trimming were determined from the DNA. The sample holds under 150,000 clones; more than 80% are singletons and the top ten take 5% to 6.5%.

The genes are TRBV7-2 and TRBJ2-3; 7 bases are shared with TRBD2. The sequence was collected from a woman in her sixties with COVID-19, enrolled during active disease. Specimen: peripheral blood. As DNA, the CDR3 is TGTGCCAGCAGGGAGTCCCGGGGGGACTTCGGTGATACGCAGTATTTT. Its translation: CASRESRGDFGDTQYF.